The 26 T cell receptor beta chains presented below share a single source sample, sequenced in a study of T cells in women clearing cervical HPV infection. Repertoires were generated with immunoSEQ multiplex PCR, while TCRdb's copy carries only in-frame clones and drops some. This sample contains tens of thousands of clones. Sequenced input: blood buffy coat. The receptors stem from a woman aged 18-69 years with a cervical HPV16 infection that either progressed to CIN3+ or cleared (not recorded which).

Notes on this clone: The read falls 3 residues short of the CDR3 end, and the missing part is taken from the germline J gene. This sequence joins TRBV4-1 and TRBJ2-1, with D possibly being TRBD2 (6 bases). V was pared by 0 bases and J by 7 bases, with 13 bases between. The germline V gene has CDR1 MGHRA and CDR2 YSYEKL. The CDR3 is made up of 15 amino acids. Here the CDR3 reads CASSQDPGGGNEQFF. The CDR3 bases that were read are TGCGCCAGCAGCCAAGATCCCGGGGGAGGTAATGAG.

Details on this clone: The read terminates 3 residues ahead of where the CDR3 ends, so the germline J gene completes it. The gene calls are TRBV30 and TRBJ1-1; TRBD1 might be the D (5 bases). Trimming left V 0 bases short and J 0 bases short, with 26 bases between. This CDR3 has 20 residues. The germline V gene has CDR1 GTSNPN and CDR2 SVGIG (reference sequence). The CDR3 sequence: CAWSVRWRGRQEGMNTEAFF. The sequenced part of the CDR3 DNA is TGTGCCTGGAGTGTACGGTGGCGGGGCAGACAAGAGGGCATGAACACTGAA.

A note on this clone: An end of the junction differs from the germline gene, which may be a read error. The missing CDR3 end, 3 residues past where the read stops, is filled in from the germline J gene. This same CDR3 is encoded by further DNA sequences in the sample. The J gene is TRBJ1-3, the V gene TRBV30, with TRBD1 as a possible D gene (6 bases). Germline lookup yields CDR1 GTSNPN and CDR2 SVGIG (reference sequence). The CDR3 contains 14 residues. CDR3 DNA (partial): TGTGCCTGGCTGGACAGCAGCTCTGGAAACACT. Encoded protein: CAWLDSSSGNT. In full, the CDR3 is CAWLDSSSGNTIYF.

CDR3 DNA, as far as it was read: TGTGCCAGTAGTCCACGGGACAGGGCACAAGAGACC. Translation gives CASSPRDRAQET. The CDR3, in full, reads CASSPRDRAQETQYF. This chain joins TRBV19 and TRBJ2-5; 9 positions agree with TRBD1. The sequence runs out 3 residues before the end of the CDR3; the remainder is reconstructed from the germline J gene. V dropped 5 bases and J dropped 2; count of bases not matched to a gene: 6. CDR1 is LNHDA, CDR2 SQIVND, per germline (reference sequence). This CDR3 contains 15 residues.

In the case of this clone: The junction differs from germline at one of its ends, possibly a read error. The read ends 3 residues early relative to the CDR3; the germline J gene fills the gap. This rearrangement joins TRBV4-2 to TRBJ1-6, with D possibly being TRBD1 (6 bases). This CDR3 has 16 residues. Germline loops: CDR1 LGHNA, CDR2 YNFKEQ. CDR3 residues: CASSQDRQVTNSPLHF. The CDR3 DNA, read in part, is TGCGCCAGCAGCCAAGACAGACAGGTTACTAACTCACCC.

On this clone: The CDR3 extends 3 residues past the end of the read, so its final part is completed from the germline J gene. V is TRBV5-4 and J is TRBJ1-6; D remains unclear. The CDR3 extends over 14 amino acids. CDR1 is SGHNT and CDR2 is YYREEE in the germline V gene (reference sequence). Trimming cost V 0 bases and J 3 bases, with 4 bases left between them. The CDR3 bases that were read are TGTGCCAGCAGCTTGGACAGCTATAATTCACCC. It translates to CASSLDSYNSP. The full CDR3 protein reads CASSLDSYNSPLHF.

With respect to this clone: The read ends 3 residues early relative to the CDR3; the germline J gene fills the gap. The rearrangement uses TRBV2 and TRBJ2-7, with no clear D. V shed 3 bases and J shed 2 bases, with 14 bases lying between them. CDR1 is SNHLY, CDR2 FYNNEI, per germline. CDR3 length equals 15 residues. CDR3 DNA (partial): TGTGCCAGCAGTGATTCCGACATTACCCCCTACGAG. This encodes CASSDSDITPYE. The CDR3 in full is CASSDSDITPYEQYF.

As concerns this clone: The read is 3 residues too short to cover the CDR3 end, so that end is filled in from the germline J gene. V usage is TRBV20-1 and J usage is TRBJ2-5; perhaps TRBD1 as D (6 bases). The CDR3 has 15 residues. Per germline, CDR1 DFQATT and CDR2 SNEGSKA (reference sequence). V lost 6 bases and J lost 1, with 18 bases in between. CDR3 region: CSALDGQWGQETQYF. The sequenced CDR3 bases are TGCAGTGCCTTAGACGGACAGTGGGGCCAAGAGACC.

Turning to this clone: The read ends 3 residues early relative to the CDR3; the germline J gene fills the gap. V and J are TRBV19 and TRBJ2-2, with a possible D match to TRBD1 (5 bases). Germline assignment: CDR1 LNHDA and CDR2 SQIVND (reference sequence). This CDR3 is 12 amino acids long. Incomplete CDR3 DNA: TGTGCCACCAAGGACAAGGGTGAAAAG. Its protein is CATKDKGEK. The entire CDR3 is CATKDKGEKLFF.

As concerns this clone: The read terminates 3 residues ahead of where the CDR3 ends, so the germline J gene completes it. The chain recombines TRBV19 with TRBJ2-7; 8 bases match TRBD1. CDR1 is LNHDA, CDR2 SQIVND, per germline (reference sequence). V was pared by 5 bases and J by 2 bases, with 2 bases of the junction left unmatched. The CDR3 runs 13 residues. The CDR3 protein is CASSDRGPYEQYF. Incomplete CDR3 DNA: TGTGCCAGTAGTGACAGGGGTCCCTACGAG. Filled out from reference TRBV19 and TRBJ2-7, the complete variable domain reads DGGITQSPKYLFRKEGQNVTLSCEQNLNHDAMYWYRQDPGQGLRLIYYSQIVNDFQKGDIAEGYSVSREKKESFPLTVTSAQKNPTAFYLCASSDRGPYEQYFGPGTRLTVT.

Regarding this clone: The CDR3 end falls 3 residues outside the read, so it is completed with the germline J gene. The chain links TRBV7-2 to TRBJ2-3; D is possibly TRBD1 (5 bases). The germline V and J ends were trimmed by 8 bases and 3 bases, with 9 bases remaining between them. CDR3 length: 12 residues. CDR1 and CDR2 from the germline V gene are SGHTA and FQGNSA. The sequenced part of the CDR3 DNA is TGTGCCAGCGGACAATTTACAGATACG. It yields the protein CASGQFTDT. The CDR3, in full, reads CASGQFTDTQYF.

For this clone: Germline is not matched at one junction end, which may reflect a read error. From the germline J gene comes the end of the CDR3, since the read stops 3 residues before it. The chain joins TRBV7-7 to TRBJ2-1; no firm D call. This CDR3 has 15 residues. Germline-derived CDR1 and CDR2 are SSHAT and FNYEAQ (reference sequence). CDR3 region: CASSLSRSSYNEQFF. Partial CDR3 DNA: TGTGCTAGCAGCTTGTCCAGGAGCTCCTACAATGAG.

Remarks on this clone: The CDR3 goes on 3 residues after the read ends, and that part is filled in from the germline J gene. This rearrangement joins TRBV7-6 to TRBJ2-1, with D maybe TRBD2 (5 bases). CDR1 SGHVS and CDR2 FNYEAQ come from the germline V gene. V shed 4 bases and J shed 8 bases, with 12 bases lying between them. The CDR3 contains 13 residues. CDR3 loop: CASSSSLVDEQFF. The part of the CDR3 DNA that was read is TGTGCCAGCAGCTCTTCACTAGTCGATGAG.

About this clone: Read sequence stops 3 residues before the CDR3 end, and the germline J gene provides the missing end. This rearrangement joins TRBV29-1 to TRBJ1-1, with TRBD1 identical over 8 bases. This CDR3 region has 14 residues. The V gene end was trimmed by 4 bases and the J gene end by 4 bases; junction bases not matched to a gene: 8. Germline assignment: CDR1 SQVTM and CDR2 ANQGSEA. This CDR3 reads CSVVTGARSTEAFF. The sequenced CDR3 bases are TGCAGCGTTGTGACAGGGGCCCGGAGCACTGAA.

A word on this clone: The read terminates 3 residues before the CDR3 end, so the remaining end is supplied by the germline J gene. This chain links TRBV19 with TRBJ2-1, with TRBD2 identical over 7 bases. This CDR3 is 14 amino acids long. After removal of 6 bases from V and 3 bases from J, the junction contained 5 bases not matched to a gene. CDR1 LNHDA and CDR2 SQIVND come from the germline V gene (reference sequence). CDR3 loop: CASSPSGGYNEQFF. CDR3 DNA (partial): TGTGCCAGTAGCCCTAGCGGCGGCTACAATGAG.

Turning to this clone: The read stops 3 residues short of the end of the CDR3; the missing end is completed from the germline J gene. The gene calls are TRBV5-4 and TRBJ2-1, with 12 bases lining up with TRBD2. The germline V gene encodes CDR1 SGHNT and CDR2 YYREEE (reference sequence). With 0 bases clipped from V and 5 bases from J, the junction kept 3 bases outside the gene matches. The CDR3 spans 16 residues. The DNA read from the CDR3 is TGTGCCAGCAGCTTGGTGGGACTAGCGGGTAACAATGAG. Its protein product is CASSLVGLAGNNE. The CDR3 in full is CASSLVGLAGNNEQFF.

Remarks on this clone: Read coverage stops 3 residues before the CDR3 terminus; the germline J gene supplies the remainder. This chain connects TRBV6-1 to TRBJ2-5, with a tentative D call TRBD2 (7 bases). CDR3 length: 16 residues. Looked up from germline, CDR1 is MNHNS and CDR2 is SASEGT. V lost 3 bases to trimming and J lost 4 bases, with 18 bases between them. The CDR3 loop reads CASSDPGGGGLETQYF. The sequenced CDR3 bases are TGTGCCAGCAGTGATCCCGGGGGCGGGGGTCTAGAGACC.

In regard to this clone: The read finishes 3 residues shy of the CDR3 end, and the germline J gene is used to complete it. This chain links TRBV6-1 with TRBJ1-3; 10 bases fit TRBD1. Germline V gene lookup returns CDR1 MNHNS and CDR2 SASEGT. The CDR3 length is 19 residues. V shed 0 bases and J 4 bases; nucleotides not matched to a gene: 12. Partial CDR3 DNA: TGTGCCAGCAGTGAAGCGTTCCCCACCGGGACAGGGGAAGGAAACACC. Its protein is CASSEAFPTGTGEGNT. The CDR3 as a whole reads CASSEAFPTGTGEGNTIYF.

Partial CDR3 DNA: TGTGCCAGCTCACCCACAGGTCTCTATGGT. Its protein product is CASSPTGLYG. The CDR3 in its entirety is CASSPTGLYGQYF. The genes are TRBV18 and TRBJ2-4; a weak D match, TRBD1 (5 bases). The read ends 3 residues before the CDR3 terminus; that terminus is restored from the germline J gene. The CDR3 has 13 amino acids. Germline CDR1 reads KGHSH; CDR2 reads LQKENI. The complete variable domain, with remaining parts taken from reference TRBV18 and TRBJ2-4, reads NAGVMQNPRHLVRRRGQEARLRCSPMKGHSHVYWYRQLPEEGLKFMVYLQKENIIDESGMPKERFSAEFPKEGPSILRIQQVVRGDSAAYFCASSPTGLYGQYFGAGTRLSVL.

For this clone: The read stops 3 residues short of the end of the CDR3; the missing end is completed from the germline J gene. This sequence joins TRBV20-1 and TRBJ2-5; 15 positions agree with TRBD2. After removal of 1 base from V and 2 bases from J, the junction contained 14 bases not matched to a gene. This CDR3 spans 20 amino acids. Germline V gene sequence: CDR1 DFQATT, CDR2 SNEGSKA (reference sequence). The sequenced part of the CDR3 DNA is TGCAGTGCTAGAGGTAGCGTCGGATTCGGACTAGCGGGAGGGCAAGAGACC. Residues: CSARGSVGFGLAGGQET. The whole CDR3 region reads CSARGSVGFGLAGGQETQYF.

For this clone: The CDR3 end falls 3 residues outside the read, so it is completed with the germline J gene. V gene TRBV19 combines with J gene TRBJ2-3; 7 bases align to TRBD2. The CDR3 runs 16 residues. Germline V gene data show CDR1 as LNHDA and CDR2 as SQIVND (reference sequence). The CDR3 is CASSIVGGELNQPQYF. The sequenced part of the CDR3 DNA is TGTGCCAGTAGTATAGTGGGAGGGGAACTGAATCAGCCG.

Worth noting for this clone: The read falls 3 residues short of the CDR3 end, and the missing part is taken from the germline J gene. The rearrangement joins TRBV20-1 to TRBJ2-7; 14 nucleotides align to TRBD2. The V gene's germline CDR1 is DFQATT and CDR2 SNEGSKA (reference sequence). The CDR3 contains 19 residues. The junction had 20 bases not matched to a gene; V was cut back by 4 bases and J by 6 bases. The CDR3 region is CSAIPPTGLAGGLVVEQYF. The covered CDR3 bases are TGCAGTGCTATCCCCCCAACTGGACTAGCGGGAGGCTTAGTCGTCGAG.

Of note for this clone: The read halts 3 residues ahead of the CDR3 end, with the missing end drawn from the germline J gene. The chain links TRBV6-4 to TRBJ1-1, with a tentative D call TRBD1 (5 bases). The CDR3 loop spans 14 amino acids. CDR1 MRHNA and CDR2 SNTAGT come from the germline V gene. Trimming left V 0 bases short and J 4 bases short, with 9 bases between. CDR3 DNA, as far as it was read: TGTGCCAGCAGTGACTCGTCGAGGGGCACTGAA. This gives the protein CASSDSSRGTE. In full, the CDR3 is CASSDSSRGTEAFF.

A note on this clone: The read ends 3 residues before the CDR3 terminus; that terminus is restored from the germline J gene. The rearrangement uses TRBV19 and TRBJ1-2; D is possibly TRBD1 (5 bases). The CDR3 runs 13 residues. The germline CDR1 and CDR2 sequences are LNHDA and SQIVND (reference sequence). The CDR3 reads CASSPGTSNDYTF. Partial CDR3 DNA: TGTGCCAGTAGTCCCGGGACTTCCAATGAC.

Note on this clone: The read halts 3 residues ahead of the CDR3 end, with the missing end drawn from the germline J gene. The chain uses TRBV30 and TRBJ2-4, with unresolved D. The CDR3 spans 16 residues. From germline, CDR1 is GTSNPN and CDR2 SVGIG (reference sequence). The covered CDR3 bases are TGTGCCTGGAGCTACCTGTCAAGGGTGATCGTTCATGGT. This gives the protein CAWSYLSRVIVHG. The complete CDR3 protein is CAWSYLSRVIVHGQYF.

Remarks on this clone: The sequence runs out 3 residues before the end of the CDR3; the remainder is reconstructed from the germline J gene. The genes are TRBV12-5 and TRBJ2-1, with 7 bases fitting TRBD2. Germline V gene lookup returns CDR1 LGHNT and CDR2 FRNRAP. V gave up 0 bases and J gave up 1 base; unmatched junction bases: 3. This CDR3 comprises 16 residues. The CDR3 reads CASGLVRGSSYNEQFF. CDR3 DNA (partial): TGTGCTAGTGGTTTGGTACGCGGGAGTTCCTACAATGAG.